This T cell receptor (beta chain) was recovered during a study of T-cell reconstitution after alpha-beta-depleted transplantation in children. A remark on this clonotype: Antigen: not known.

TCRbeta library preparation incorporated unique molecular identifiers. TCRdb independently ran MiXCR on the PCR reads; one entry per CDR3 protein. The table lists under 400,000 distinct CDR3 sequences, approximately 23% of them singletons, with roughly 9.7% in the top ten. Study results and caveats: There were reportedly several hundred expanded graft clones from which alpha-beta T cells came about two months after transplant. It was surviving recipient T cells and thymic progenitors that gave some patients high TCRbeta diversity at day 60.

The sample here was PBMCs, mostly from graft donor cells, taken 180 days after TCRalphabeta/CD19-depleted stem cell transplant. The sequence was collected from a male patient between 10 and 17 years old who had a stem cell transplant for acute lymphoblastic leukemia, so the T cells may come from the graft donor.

CDR3 sequence: CSAKTLTDAYEQYF. In nucleotides, the CDR3 is TGCAGTGCTAAGACCCTGACGGACGCCTACGAGCAGTACTTC. The chain uses TRBV20-1 and TRBJ2-7; D remains ambiguous. With 4 bases removed from V and 2 bases from J, the gap between germline ends came to 15 bases. From germline, CDR1 is DFQATT and CDR2 SNEGSKA (reference sequence). The CDR3 contains 14 residues.